The TCR beta chain under discussion was sequenced for a study of CD8 T cells in Susac syndrome (dated by TCRdb to about 2019). For context, the study as a whole: Whether CD8+ T cell activation and differentiation in Susac syndrome was antigen driven was tested using repertoire sequencing. Study-level results and caveats: The number of individuals in the TCR sequencing and HLA analysis was acknowledged as relatively small.

RNA was extracted using the RNeasy kit, and roughly 0.45 to 1 microgram was reverse transcribed with random hexamers. The immunoSEQ multiplex PCR assay, which covers 54 Vbeta and 13 Jbeta segments, was used to amplify TCR beta CDR3 regions. PCR amplification bias was corrected using a synthetic template baseline for primer optimization and computational correction. The authors processed their data as follows. Reads were assigned to V, D and J genes according to IMGT and analyzed in immunoSEQ Analyzer, with only productive sequences retained. To calculate clonality, Shannon entropy was normalized by log2 of the number of productive unique sequences and then subtracted from one. For each patient and control, public and private clones were evaluated among the 100 most prevalent clones. Clones were defined as Susac-specific when absent from the healthy and MS cohorts, from about a thousand published viral clones and from other ImmuneACCESS disease sequences. The public sequencing data were trimmed at Q25 with fastp and processed into clonotypes with MiXCR by TCRdb, which kept only in-frame beta chains. Records with the same CDR3 protein are collapsed into one entry carrying the most frequent genes and DNA. These V and J calls are TCRdb output, not the study's own analysis. In this sample the table shows around 160,000 distinct CDR3 sequences, approximately 93% of which occur a single time. Of the sample, roughly 0.099% is held by the ten largest clones.

High-throughput TCR beta sequencing profiled peripheral blood CD8+ and CD4+ T cells from healthy donors, Susac syndrome patients and multiple sclerosis patients. The multiple sclerosis controls were treatment-naive patients who had stable or active relapsing-remitting disease and met the revised McDonald criteria. Bulk CD8+ and CD4+ T cells were purified by magnetic negative isolation, whereas CD8+ TEMRA cells were enriched by FACS. Blood was drawn into EDTA tubes, processed within 24 hours, and PBMCs were isolated by density gradient centrifugation. PBMCs intended for TCR sequencing were frozen in liquid nitrogen and were later thawed in a 37 degrees C water bath. Purity of sorted or isolated CD4+, CD8+ and CD8+ TEMRA cells was at least 90%. The CDR3 covers 14 residues, taking in both the cysteine and the phenylalanine. The CDR3 DNA has 42 bases and is translated from base 1. V drops 1 base and J drops 3 bases, leaving 7 bases in between. The germline V gene specifies SGHTA as CDR1 and FQGNSA as CDR2.

Comment on this clonotype: It has no known antigen specificity. No base qualities exist here, and no much larger clone lies one base off it.

The sample comprised CD4+ T cells from PBMCs. Recombination connected TRBV7-2 to TRBJ1-5; TRBD1 is perhaps the D gene, given 5 matching bases. This receptor was identified in a human donor with multiple sclerosis. The DNA reads TGTGCCAGCAGCTTAGTAGGGGACAATCAGCCCCAGCATTTT. Its product reads: CASSLVGDNQPQHF.